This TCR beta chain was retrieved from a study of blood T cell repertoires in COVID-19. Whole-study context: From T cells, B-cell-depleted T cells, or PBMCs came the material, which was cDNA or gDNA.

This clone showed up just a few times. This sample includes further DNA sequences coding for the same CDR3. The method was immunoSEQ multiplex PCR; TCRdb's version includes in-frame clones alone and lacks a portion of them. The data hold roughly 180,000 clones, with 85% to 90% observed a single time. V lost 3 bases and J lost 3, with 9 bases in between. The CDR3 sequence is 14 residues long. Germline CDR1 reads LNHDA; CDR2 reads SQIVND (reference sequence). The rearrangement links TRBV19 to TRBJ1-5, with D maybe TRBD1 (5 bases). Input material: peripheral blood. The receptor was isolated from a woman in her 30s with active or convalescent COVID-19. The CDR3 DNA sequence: TGTGCCAGTAGTATCTCAGGGCTCAATCAGCCCCAGCATTTT. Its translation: CASSISGLNQPQHF.